The T cell receptor (beta chain) described here comes from a study of CXCR3-negative and CXCR3-positive naive CD8 T cells. Whole-study results and caveats: TRBV-TRBJ usage was similar across naive CXCR3 subsets but distinct in memory cells. Diversity was high in both naive subsets and much lower in memory cells. Naive cells that were CXCR3-positive had more hydrophobic TRB CDR3s (compared with CXCR3-negative naive cells). After cryopreservation, CXCR3 expression dropped partially; most assays used fresh PBMCs.

About this clonotype: Its specificity is not known.

Germline values: CDR1 SNHLY, CDR2 FYNNEI. The CDR3 sequence is 15 residues long. UMI labels and 5' RACE were used to prepare the TRB cDNA libraries. TCRdb derives one entry per CDR3 protein from the 5' RACE reads, leaving out DNA. The sample has approximately 100,000 distinct CDR3 sequences. Naive CD8+ T cells were CD45RO-CCR7+CD27+CD95-. The specimen sequenced was naive CXCR3+ CD8+ T cells from blood. Subset noted: CD45RO-CCR7+CD27+CD95- naive CD8+ T cells expressing CXCR3 (TNR3+). J is TRBJ2-5 and V is TRBV2; TCRdb reports TRBD2, a call that lacks DNA to check it against. The origin of this receptor is a human donor in good health. Some clones in this sample may be carry-over from other donors' samples. CDR3 amino acids: CASSEPGLGAETQYF.